The TCR beta chain described here comes from a study of cytomegalovirus exposure and HLA in healthy donors. The V and J ends lost 5 bases and 0 bases respectively, with 7 bases between them. The CDR3 consists of 13 residues. Germline V gene data show CDR1 as SGHVS and CDR2 as FNYEAQ. Primers: 60 Vbeta forward and 13 Jbeta reverse. This table comes from immunoSEQ multiplex PCR, and its TCRdb copy is limited to in-frame clones, with some not included. The table records under 60,000 clones, just under 85% of them present only once. General study findings and limits: Researchers reported in a later analysis that a missense DCLRE1C variant was tied to TCR beta V- and J-gene trimming. Differences between HLA loci emerged in a later analysis of TCR association rates, with DRB1 most and HLA-C fewest. For cytomegalovirus status, the classifier reportedly gave diagnoses with high specificity and sensitivity.

This clone came up once. Its antigen is unknown. Additional DNA sequences in this sample encode the identical CDR3. The sequence came from a man aged 45-65 years in good health and CMV-seronegative. V and J are TRBV7-6 and TRBJ1-1; no firm D call. Sequencing was done on a sample of PBMCs. The CDR3 spells CASSADLNTEAFF. DNA of the CDR3: TGTGCCAGCAGCGCAGACTTGAACACTGAAGCTTTCTTT. The full variable domain, its missing parts supplied by reference TRBV7-6 and TRBJ1-1, is GAGVSQSPRYKVTKRGQDVALRCDPISGHVSLYWYRQALGQGPEFLTYFNYEAQQDKSGLPNDRFSAERPEGSISTLTIQRTEQRDSAMYRCASSADLNTEAFFGQGTRLTVV.